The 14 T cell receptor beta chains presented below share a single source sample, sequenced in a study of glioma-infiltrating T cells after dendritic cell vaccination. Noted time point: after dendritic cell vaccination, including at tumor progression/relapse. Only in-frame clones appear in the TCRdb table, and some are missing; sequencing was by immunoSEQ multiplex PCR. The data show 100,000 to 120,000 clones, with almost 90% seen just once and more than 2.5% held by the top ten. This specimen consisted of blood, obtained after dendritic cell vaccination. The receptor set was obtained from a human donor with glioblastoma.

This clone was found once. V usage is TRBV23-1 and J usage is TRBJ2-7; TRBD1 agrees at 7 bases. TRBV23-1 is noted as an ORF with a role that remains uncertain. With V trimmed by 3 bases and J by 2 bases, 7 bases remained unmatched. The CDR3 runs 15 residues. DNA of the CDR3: TGCGCCAGCAGTCATCTAACAGGGGAGCCCTACGAGCAGTACTTC. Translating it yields CASSHLTGEPYEQYF.

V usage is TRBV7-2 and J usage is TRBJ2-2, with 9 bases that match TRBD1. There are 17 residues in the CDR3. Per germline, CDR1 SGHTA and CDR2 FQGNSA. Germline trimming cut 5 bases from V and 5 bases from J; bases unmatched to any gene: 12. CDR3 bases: TGTGCCAGCAGCGCCCGCCTGGGACAGGGAGTAACCGGGGAGCTGTTTTTT. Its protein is CASSARLGQGVTGELFF.

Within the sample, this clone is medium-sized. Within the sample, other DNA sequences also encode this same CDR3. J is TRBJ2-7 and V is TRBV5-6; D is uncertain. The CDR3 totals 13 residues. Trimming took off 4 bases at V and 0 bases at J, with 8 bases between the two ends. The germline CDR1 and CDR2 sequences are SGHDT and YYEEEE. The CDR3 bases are TGTGCCAGCAGCCCCACCGGCTCCTACGAGCAGTACTTC. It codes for CASSPTGSYEQYF.

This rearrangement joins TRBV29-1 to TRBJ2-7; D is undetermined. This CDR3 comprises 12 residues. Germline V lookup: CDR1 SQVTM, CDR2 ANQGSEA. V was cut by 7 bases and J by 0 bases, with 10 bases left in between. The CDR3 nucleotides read TGCAGCGCGCTTGCCGGCTCCTACGAGCAGTACTTC. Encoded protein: CSALAGSYEQYF.

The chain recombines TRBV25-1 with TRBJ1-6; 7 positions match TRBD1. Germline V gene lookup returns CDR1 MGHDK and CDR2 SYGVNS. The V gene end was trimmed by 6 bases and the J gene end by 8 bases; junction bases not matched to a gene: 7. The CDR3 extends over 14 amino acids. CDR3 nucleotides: TGTGCCAGCAGACAGGGGATATTGGATTCACCCCTCCACTTT. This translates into CASRQGILDSPLHF.

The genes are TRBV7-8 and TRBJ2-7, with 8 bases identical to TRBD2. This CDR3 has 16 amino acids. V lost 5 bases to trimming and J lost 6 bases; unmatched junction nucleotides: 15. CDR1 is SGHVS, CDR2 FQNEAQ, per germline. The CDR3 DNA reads TGTGCCAGCAGCCCTACCCCCTCCGGACTAGCAGGCGAGCAGTACTTC. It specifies CASSPTPSGLAGEQYF.

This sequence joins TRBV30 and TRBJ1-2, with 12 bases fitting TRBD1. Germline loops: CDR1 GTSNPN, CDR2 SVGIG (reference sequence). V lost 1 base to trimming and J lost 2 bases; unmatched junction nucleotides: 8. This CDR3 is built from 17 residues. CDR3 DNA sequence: TGTGCCTGGAGTGGGGGGGACAGGGGGCGACTGAACTATGGCTACACCTTC. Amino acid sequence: CAWSGGDRGRLNYGYTF.

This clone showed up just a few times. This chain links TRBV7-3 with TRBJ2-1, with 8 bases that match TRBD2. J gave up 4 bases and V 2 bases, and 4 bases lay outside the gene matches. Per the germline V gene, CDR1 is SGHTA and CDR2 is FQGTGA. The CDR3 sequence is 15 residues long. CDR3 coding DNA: TGTGCCAGCAGCTTACTAGCGGGCGGGTACAATGAGCAGTTCTTC. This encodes CASSLLAGGYNEQFF.

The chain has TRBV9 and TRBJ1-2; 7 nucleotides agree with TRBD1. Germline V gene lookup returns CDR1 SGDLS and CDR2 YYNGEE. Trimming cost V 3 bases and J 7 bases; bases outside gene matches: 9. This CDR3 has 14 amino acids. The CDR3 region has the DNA TGTGCCAGCAGCGGAGAGACAGGGTGGAGTGGCTACACCTTC. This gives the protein CASSGETGWSGYTF.

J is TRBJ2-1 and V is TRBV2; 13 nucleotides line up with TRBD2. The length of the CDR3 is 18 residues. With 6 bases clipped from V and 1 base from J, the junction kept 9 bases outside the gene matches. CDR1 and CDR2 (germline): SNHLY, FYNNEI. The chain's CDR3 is CASRSGTSGIFSYNEQFF. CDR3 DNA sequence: TGTGCCAGCAGAAGCGGGACTAGCGGGATATTTTCCTACAATGAGCAGTTCTTC.

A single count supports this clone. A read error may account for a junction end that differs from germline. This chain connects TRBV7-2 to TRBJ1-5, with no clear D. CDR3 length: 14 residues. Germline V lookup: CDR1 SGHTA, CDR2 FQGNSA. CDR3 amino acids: CASSLAWEGQPQHF. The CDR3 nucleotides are TGTGCCAGCAGCCTAGCCTGGGAGGGTCAGCCCCAGCATTTT.

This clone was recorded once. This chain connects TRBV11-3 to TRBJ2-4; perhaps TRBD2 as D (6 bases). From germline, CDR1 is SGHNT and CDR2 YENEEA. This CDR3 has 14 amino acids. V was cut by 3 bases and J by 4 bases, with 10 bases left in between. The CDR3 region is CASSFGGGKNIQYF. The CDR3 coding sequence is TGTGCCAGCAGCTTTGGTGGGGGGAAAAACATTCAGTACTTC. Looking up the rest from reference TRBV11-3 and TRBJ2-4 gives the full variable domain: EAGVVQSPRYKIIEKKQPVAFWCNPISGHNTLYWYLQNLGQGPELLIRYENEEAVDDSQLPKDRFSAERLKGVDSTLKIQPAELGDSAVYLCASSFGGGKNIQYFGAGTRLSVL.

The CDR3 sequence is CASSLGRGGLETQYF. The DNA for the CDR3 is TGTGCCAGCAGCTTAGGGCGGGGGGGCCTAGAGACCCAGTACTTC. J is TRBJ2-5 and V is TRBV7-2; 9 nucleotides align to TRBD2. This CDR3 has 15 amino acids. Germline lookup yields CDR1 SGHTA and CDR2 FQGNSA. The V and J ends lost 1 base and 4 bases, in that order; junction bases with no gene match: 4.

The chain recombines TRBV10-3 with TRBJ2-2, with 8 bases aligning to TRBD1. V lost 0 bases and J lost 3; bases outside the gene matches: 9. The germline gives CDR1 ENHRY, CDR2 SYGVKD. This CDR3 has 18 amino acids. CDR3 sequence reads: CAISESPLTDRDTGELFF. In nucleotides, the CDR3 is TGTGCCATCAGTGAGTCACCGCTGACGGACAGGGACACCGGGGAGCTGTTTTTT.